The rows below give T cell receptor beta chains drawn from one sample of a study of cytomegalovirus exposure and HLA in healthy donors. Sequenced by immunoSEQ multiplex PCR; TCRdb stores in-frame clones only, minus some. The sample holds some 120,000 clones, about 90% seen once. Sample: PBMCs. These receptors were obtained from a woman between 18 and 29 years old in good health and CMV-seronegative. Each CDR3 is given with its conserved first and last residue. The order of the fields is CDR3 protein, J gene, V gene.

CDR3aa: CASSAGSNQPQHF; j_gene: TRBJ1-5; v_gene: TRBV25-1
CDR3aa: CASSLTGNYGYTF; j_gene: TRBJ1-2; v_gene: TRBV28
CDR3aa: CASSYSPGATEAFF; j_gene: TRBJ1-1; v_gene: TRBV6-5
CDR3aa: CASSLGTSGRSSYNEQFF; j_gene: TRBJ2-1; v_gene: TRBV7-9
CDR3aa: CASSKRTGDSYEQYF; j_gene: TRBJ2-7; v_gene: TRBV9
CDR3aa: CASSLAGQYSYIQYF; j_gene: TRBJ2-4; v_gene: TRBV28
CDR3aa: CASSPLSGGGTDTQYF; j_gene: TRBJ2-3; v_gene: TRBV18
CDR3aa: CASRTWQGDTEAFF; j_gene: TRBJ1-1; v_gene: TRBV6-5
CDR3aa: CASSPSGTSEKLFF; j_gene: TRBJ1-4; v_gene: TRBV28
CDR3aa: CASRQGQLGVETQYF; j_gene: TRBJ2-5; v_gene: TRBV27
CDR3aa: CAWDRGSNTEAFF; j_gene: TRBJ1-1; v_gene: TRBV30
CDR3aa: CASTRDRDTGELFF; j_gene: TRBJ2-2; v_gene: TRBV6-5
CDR3aa: CASSLGGSVYEQYF; j_gene: TRBJ2-7; v_gene: TRBV7-8
CDR3aa: CASSLVLTGQETQYF; j_gene: TRBJ2-5; v_gene: TRBV5-1
CDR3aa: CASSSSGTSTDTQYF; j_gene: TRBJ2-3; v_gene: TRBV7-6
CDR3aa: CASSRGNTEAFF; j_gene: TRBJ1-1; v_gene: TRBV6-5
CDR3aa: CASSTPPGTEAFF; j_gene: TRBJ1-1; v_gene: TRBV6-5
CDR3aa: CASSIWGDEEKLFF; j_gene: TRBJ1-4; v_gene: TRBV19
CDR3aa: CASSAPVYTDTQYF; j_gene: TRBJ2-3; v_gene: TRBV6-1
CDR3aa: CASSWGTGGFAEAFF; j_gene: TRBJ1-1; v_gene: TRBV5-6
CDR3aa: CASSQGGGNYGYTF; j_gene: TRBJ1-2; v_gene: TRBV6-4
CDR3aa: CASRQRDSSYEQYF; j_gene: TRBJ2-7; v_gene: TRBV5-1
CDR3aa: CASSPGLTGGPHEQYF; j_gene: TRBJ2-7; v_gene: TRBV18